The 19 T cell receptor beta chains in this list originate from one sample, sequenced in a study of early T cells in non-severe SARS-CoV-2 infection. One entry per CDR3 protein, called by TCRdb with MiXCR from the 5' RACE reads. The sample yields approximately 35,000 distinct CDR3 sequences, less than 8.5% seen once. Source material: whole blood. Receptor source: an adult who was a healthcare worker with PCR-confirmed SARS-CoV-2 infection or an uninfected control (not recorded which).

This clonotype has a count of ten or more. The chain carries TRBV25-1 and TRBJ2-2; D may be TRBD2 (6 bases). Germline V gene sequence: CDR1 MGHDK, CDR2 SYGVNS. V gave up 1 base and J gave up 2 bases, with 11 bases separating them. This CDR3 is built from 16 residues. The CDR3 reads CASSESTGANTGELFF. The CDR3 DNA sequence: TGTGCCAGCAGTGAATCTACGGGAGCCAACACCGGGGAGCTGTTTTTT.

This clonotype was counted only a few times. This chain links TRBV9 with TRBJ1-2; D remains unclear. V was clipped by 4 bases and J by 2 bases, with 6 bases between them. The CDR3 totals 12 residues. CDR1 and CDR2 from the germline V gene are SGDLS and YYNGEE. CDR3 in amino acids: CASSRDNYGYTF. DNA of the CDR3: TGTGCCAGCAGCCGAGACAACTATGGCTACACCTTC.

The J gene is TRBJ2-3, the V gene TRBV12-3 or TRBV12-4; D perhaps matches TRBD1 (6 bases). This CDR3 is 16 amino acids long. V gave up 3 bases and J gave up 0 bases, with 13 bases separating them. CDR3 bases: TGTGCCAGCAGTTTTAGGGGGATGGCTAGCACAGATACGCAGTATTTT. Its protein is CASSFRGMASTDTQYF.

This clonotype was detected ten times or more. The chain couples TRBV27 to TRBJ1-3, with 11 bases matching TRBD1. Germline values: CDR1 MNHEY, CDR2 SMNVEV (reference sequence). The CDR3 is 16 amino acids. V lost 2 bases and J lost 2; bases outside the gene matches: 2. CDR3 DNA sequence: TGTGCCAGCAGTTTACAGGGACAGGGGGCTGGAAACACCATATATTTT. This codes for CASSLQGQGAGNTIYF.

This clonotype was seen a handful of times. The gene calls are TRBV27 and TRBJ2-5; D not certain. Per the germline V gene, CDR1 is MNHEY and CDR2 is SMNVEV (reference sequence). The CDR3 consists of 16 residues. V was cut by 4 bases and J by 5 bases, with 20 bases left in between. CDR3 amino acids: CASSYLQVAPWETQYF. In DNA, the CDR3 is TGTGCCAGCAGTTATCTGCAGGTCGCCCCGTGGGAGACCCAGTACTTC.

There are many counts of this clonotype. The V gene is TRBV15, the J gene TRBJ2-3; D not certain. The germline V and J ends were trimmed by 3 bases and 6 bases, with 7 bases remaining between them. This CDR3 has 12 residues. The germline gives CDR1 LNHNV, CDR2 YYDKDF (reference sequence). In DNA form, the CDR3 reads TGTGCCACCAGCAGGCCTCGGGATACGCAGTATTTT. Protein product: CATSRPRDTQYF.

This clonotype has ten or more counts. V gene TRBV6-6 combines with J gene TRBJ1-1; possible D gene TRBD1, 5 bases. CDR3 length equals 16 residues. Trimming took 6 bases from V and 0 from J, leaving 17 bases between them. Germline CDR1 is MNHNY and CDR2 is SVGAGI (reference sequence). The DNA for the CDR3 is TGTGCCAGCAGGGTGGTGGGGGTGCGCATGAACACTGAAGCTTTCTTT. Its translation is CASRVVGVRMNTEAFF.

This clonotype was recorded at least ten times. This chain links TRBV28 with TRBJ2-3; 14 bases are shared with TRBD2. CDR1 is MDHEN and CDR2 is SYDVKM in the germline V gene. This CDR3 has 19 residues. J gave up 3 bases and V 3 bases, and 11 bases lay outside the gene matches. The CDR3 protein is CASSLTITGTSGSTDTQYF. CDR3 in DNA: TGTGCCAGCAGTTTGACCATTACCGGGACTAGCGGGAGTACAGATACGCAGTATTTT.

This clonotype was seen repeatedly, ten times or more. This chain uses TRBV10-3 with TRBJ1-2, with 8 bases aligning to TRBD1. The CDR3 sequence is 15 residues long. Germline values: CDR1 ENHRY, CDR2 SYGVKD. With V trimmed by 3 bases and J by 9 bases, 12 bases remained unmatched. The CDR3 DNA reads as TGTGCCATCAGTGAAGTCGCCGAGACAGGGGAGCGCTACACCTTC. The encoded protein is CAISEVAETGERYTF.

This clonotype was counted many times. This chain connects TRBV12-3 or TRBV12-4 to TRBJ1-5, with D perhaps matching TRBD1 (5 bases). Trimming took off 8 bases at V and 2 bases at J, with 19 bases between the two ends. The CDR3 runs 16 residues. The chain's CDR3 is CASLPLAGQGNQPQHF. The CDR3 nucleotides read TGTGCCAGCCTGCCCCTGGCAGGGCAGGGCAATCAGCCCCAGCATTTT.

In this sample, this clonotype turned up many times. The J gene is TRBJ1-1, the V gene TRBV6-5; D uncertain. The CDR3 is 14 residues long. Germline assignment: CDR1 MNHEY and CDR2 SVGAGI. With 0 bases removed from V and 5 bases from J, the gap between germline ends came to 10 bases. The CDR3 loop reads CASSYSAGGTEAFF. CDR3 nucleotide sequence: TGTGCCAGCAGTTACTCCGCGGGAGGAACTGAAGCTTTCTTT.

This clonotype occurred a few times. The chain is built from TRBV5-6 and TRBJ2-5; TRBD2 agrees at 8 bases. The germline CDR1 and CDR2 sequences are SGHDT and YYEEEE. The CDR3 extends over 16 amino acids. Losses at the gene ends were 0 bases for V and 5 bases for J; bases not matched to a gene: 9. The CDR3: CASSLDPGLGGETQYF. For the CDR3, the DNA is TGTGCCAGCAGCTTGGACCCGGGACTAGGGGGGGAGACCCAGTACTTC.

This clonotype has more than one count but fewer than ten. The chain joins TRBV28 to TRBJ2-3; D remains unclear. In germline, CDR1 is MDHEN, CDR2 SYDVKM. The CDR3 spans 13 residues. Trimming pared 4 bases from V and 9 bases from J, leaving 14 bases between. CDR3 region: CASSYPDRWTQYF. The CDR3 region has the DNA TGTGCCAGCAGTTATCCAGACCGGTGGACGCAGTATTTT.

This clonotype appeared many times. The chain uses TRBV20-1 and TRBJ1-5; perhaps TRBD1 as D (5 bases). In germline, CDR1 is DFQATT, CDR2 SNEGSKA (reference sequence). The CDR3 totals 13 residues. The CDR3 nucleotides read TGCAGCCTAGGACATTTTAGCAATCAGCCCCAGCATTTT. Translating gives CSLGHFSNQPQHF.

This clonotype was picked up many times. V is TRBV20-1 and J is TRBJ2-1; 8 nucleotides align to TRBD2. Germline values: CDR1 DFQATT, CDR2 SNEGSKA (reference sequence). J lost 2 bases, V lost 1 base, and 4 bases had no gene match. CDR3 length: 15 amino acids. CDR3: CSARGTSGPYNEQFF. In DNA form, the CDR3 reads TGCAGTGCTAGAGGAACTAGCGGACCCTACAATGAGCAGTTCTTC.

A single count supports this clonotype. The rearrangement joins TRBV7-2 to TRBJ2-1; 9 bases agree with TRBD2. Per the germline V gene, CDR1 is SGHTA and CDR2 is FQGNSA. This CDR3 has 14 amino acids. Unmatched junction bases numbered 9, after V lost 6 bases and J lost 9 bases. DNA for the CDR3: TGTGCCAGCAGTTTTGCCAGGACTAGCGCTGAGCAGTTCTTC. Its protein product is CASSFARTSAEQFF. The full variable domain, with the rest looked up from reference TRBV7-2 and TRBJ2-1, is GAGVSQSPSNKVTEKGKDVELRCDPISGHTALYWYRQSLGQGLEFLIYFQGNSAPDKSGLPSDRFSAERTGGSVSTLTIQRTQQEDSAVYLCASSFARTSAEQFFGPGTRLTVL.

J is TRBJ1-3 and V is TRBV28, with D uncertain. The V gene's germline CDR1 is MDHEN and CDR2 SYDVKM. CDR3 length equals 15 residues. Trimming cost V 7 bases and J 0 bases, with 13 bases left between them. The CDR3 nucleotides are TGTGCCAGCAAATCGGTCCCATCCTCTGGAAACACCATATATTTT. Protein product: CASKSVPSSGNTIYF.

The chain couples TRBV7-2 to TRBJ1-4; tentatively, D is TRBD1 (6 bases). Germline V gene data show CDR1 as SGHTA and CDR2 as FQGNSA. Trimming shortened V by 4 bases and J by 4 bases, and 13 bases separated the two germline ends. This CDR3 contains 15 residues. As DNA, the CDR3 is TGTGCCAGCAGCTCTCGACAGGTCGTTAATGAAAAACTGTTTTTT. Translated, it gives CASSSRQVVNEKLFF. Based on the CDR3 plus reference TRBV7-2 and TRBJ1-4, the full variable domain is GAGVSQSPSNKVTEKGKDVELRCDPISGHTALYWYRQSLGQGLEFLIYFQGNSAPDKSGLPSDRFSAERTGGSVSTLTIQRTQQEDSAVYLCASSSRQVVNEKLFFGSGTQLSVL.

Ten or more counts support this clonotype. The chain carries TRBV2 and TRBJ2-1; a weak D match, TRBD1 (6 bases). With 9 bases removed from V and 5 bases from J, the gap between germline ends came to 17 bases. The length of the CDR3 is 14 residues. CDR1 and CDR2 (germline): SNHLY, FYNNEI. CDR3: CASTTQGSHNEQFF. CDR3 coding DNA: TGTGCCAGTACAACACAGGGATCTCACAATGAGCAGTTCTTC.